The T cell receptor (beta chain) under discussion was sequenced for a study of blood T cell repertoires in COVID-19 (dated by TCRdb to the early 2020s). Study-wide context: Samples from collaborators originated in the United States, Italy and Spain and spanned both the acute and convalescent phases of COVID-19. The material from the prospective study consisted of cDNA or gDNA derived from T cells, B-cell-depleted T cells, or PBMCs. The dataset comprised deeply sampled blood TCRbeta repertoires from subjects exposed to, actively infected with, or recovered from COVID-19. A freely available public database, intended as a resource for researchers studying the immune response to SARS-CoV-2, is where the repertoires were released. The samples were drawn from two sources: the first 160 participants of the ongoing ImmuneRACE study, and 1,200 or so subjects contributed by 6 global collaborators. The sample metadata nearly always contained a de-identified subject ID, COVID-19 status, age in years and sex. Where available, HLA class I and class II types were taken from metadata supplied by the sample provider and were not determined by assay-based typing. The paper's findings and limits, for the study overall: Clinical and demographic metadata were provided uncurated, with the amount varying by source and participant.

One collaborating source in Seattle enrolled patients while the patients were actively infected and followed the patients over time throughout the course of disease. Whole blood was collected in K2EDTA tubes by collaborating institutions according to the institutions' own protocols. Collaborator samples were shipped for TCRbeta analysis as frozen whole blood, isolated PBMCs, or DNA extracted from either sample type. Note on this clone: The antigen this receptor binds is unknown. No much larger clonotype is one base removed from it; base qualities were not supplied.

The immunoSEQ Assay, a bias-controlled multiplex PCR, was used to amplify TCRbeta CDR3 regions from genomic DNA. Processing in the source paper ran as follows. Nucleated cell counts per sample were estimated from amplification of reference gene primers within the assay. Sequence reads were collapsed and filtered to measure the absolute abundance of every unique TCRbeta CDR3 rearrangement. Productive Simpson clonality was computed per sample as the square root of Simpson's diversity index over productive rearrangements. The table comes from immuneACCESS by way of TCRdb, which keeps in-frame sequences with V and J called. Part of the clones is missing from these tables; in studies checked, under half for an unresolved V gene and the rest for unknown reasons. V and J calls and clone size come straight from that table; D and trimming were deduced from the DNA. Across this sample there are about 240,000 clones, with around nine tenths seen only once. The top ten hold about 0.8% of the sample.

The sample comprised peripheral blood. This sequence originates from a man younger than 40 with COVID-19, enrolled during active disease.

The nucleotides are TGTGCCAGCAGTGGGAGCGGGACAAAGAACACTGAAGCTTTCTTT. Translated, this is CASSGSGTKNTEAFF. In this chain, TRBV2 is recombined with TRBJ1-1; a tentative D call is TRBD1 (6 bases match). V is pared back by 4 bases and J by 1 base, with 13 bases lying between the germline termini. Including cysteine and phenylalanine, the CDR3 has 15 amino acids. Only the CDR3 DNA is retained, 45 bases long and in frame from the first base. The germline V gene gives CDR1 as SNHLY and CDR2 as FYNNEI.